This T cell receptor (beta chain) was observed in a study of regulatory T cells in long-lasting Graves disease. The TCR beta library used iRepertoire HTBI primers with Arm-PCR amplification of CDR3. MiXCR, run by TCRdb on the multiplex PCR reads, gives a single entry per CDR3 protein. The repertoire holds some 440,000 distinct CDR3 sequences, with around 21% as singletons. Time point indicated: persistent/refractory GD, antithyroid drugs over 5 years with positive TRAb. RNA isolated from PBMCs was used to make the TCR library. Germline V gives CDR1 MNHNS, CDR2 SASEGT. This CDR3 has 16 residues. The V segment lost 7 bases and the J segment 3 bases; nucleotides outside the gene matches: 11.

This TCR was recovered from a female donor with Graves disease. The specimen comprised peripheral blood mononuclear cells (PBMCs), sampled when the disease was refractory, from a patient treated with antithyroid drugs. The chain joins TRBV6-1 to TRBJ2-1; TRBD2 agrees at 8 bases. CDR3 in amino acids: CASTTRTSRFYNEQFF. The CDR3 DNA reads TGTGCCAGCACTACTCGGACTAGCCGCTTCTACAATGAGCAGTTCTTC.